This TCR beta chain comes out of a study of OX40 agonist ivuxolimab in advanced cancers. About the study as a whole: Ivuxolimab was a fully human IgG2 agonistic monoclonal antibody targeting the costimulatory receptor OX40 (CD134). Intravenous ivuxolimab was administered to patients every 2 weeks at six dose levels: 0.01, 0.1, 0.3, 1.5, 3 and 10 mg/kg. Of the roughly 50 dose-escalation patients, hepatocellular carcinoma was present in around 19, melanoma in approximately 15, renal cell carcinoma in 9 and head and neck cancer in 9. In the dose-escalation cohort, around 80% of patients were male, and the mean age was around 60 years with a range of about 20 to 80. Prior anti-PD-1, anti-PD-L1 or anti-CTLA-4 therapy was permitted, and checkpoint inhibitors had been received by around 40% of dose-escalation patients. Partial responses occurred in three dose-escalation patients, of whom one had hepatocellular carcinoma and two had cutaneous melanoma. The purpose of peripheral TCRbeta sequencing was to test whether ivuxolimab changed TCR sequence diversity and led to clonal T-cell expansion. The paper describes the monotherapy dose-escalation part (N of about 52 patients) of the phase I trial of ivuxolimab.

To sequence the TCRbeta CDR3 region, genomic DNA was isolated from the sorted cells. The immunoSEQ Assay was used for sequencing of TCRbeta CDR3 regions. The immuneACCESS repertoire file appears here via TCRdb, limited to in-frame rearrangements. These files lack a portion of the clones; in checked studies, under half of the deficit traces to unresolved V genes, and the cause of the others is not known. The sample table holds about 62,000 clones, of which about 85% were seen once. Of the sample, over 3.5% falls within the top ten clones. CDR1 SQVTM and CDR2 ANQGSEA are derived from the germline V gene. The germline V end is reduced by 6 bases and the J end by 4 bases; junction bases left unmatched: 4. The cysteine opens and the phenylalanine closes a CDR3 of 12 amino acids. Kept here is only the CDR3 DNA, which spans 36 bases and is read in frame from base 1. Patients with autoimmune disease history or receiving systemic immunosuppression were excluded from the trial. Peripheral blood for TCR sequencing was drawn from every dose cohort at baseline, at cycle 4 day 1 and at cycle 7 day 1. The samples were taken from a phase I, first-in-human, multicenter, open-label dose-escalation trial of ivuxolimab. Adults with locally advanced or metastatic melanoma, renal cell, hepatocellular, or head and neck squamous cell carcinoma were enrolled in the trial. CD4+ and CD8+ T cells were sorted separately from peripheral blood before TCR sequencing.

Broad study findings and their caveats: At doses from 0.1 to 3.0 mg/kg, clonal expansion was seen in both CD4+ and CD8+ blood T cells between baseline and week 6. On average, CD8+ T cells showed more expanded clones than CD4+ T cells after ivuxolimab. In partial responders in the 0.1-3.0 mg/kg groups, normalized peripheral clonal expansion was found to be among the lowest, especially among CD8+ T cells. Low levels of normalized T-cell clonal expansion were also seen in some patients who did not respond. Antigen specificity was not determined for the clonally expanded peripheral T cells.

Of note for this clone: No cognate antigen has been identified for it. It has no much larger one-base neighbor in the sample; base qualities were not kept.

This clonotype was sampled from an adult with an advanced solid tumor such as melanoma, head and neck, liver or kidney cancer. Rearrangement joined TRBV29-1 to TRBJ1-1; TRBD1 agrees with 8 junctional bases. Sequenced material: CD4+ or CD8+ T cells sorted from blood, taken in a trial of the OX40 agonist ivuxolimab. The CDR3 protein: CSVDRGTTEAFF. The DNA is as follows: TGCAGCGTAGACAGGGGTACCACTGAAGCTTTCTTT.